This T cell receptor beta chain derives from a study of shared clonotypes between healthy human individuals. V was trimmed by 3 bases and J by 3 bases, leaving 9 bases between them. This CDR3 spans 14 amino acids. Germline V lookup: CDR1 SGHNT, CDR2 YYREEE (reference sequence). Data came from immunoSEQ multiplex PCR; TCRdb stores just in-frame clones and leaves some out. The sample yields approximately 1.9 million clones, over 85% seen once. Naivety among CD8 cells was defined by CD45RO negativity and positive CCR7 selection, thereby excluding terminally differentiated effector memory CD45RA+ cells. The clonotype originates from a man aged 18 to 29 in good health. Some clones in this sample may be carry-over from other donors' samples. Material: naive CD8+ T cells from PBMCs. The V and J genes are TRBV5-4 and TRBJ2-2, with D uncertain. The CDR3 DNA reads TGTGCCAGCAGCTCCCCAGGATACACCGGGGAGCTGTTTTTT. Amino acids: CASSSPGYTGELFF.